Following are 24 T cell receptor beta chains from one sample sequenced in a study of human T cells and chemical hapten exposure. Time point here: patch test 1, 2 weeks after DPC sensitization. Treatment defined: therapeutic diphenylcyclopropenone sensitization with weekly scalp DPC. TCRdb re-called the RACE reads through MiXCR, storing one row per CDR3 protein. This table has about 380,000 distinct CDR3 sequences, roughly 4.8% appearing once. The sequencing here drew on whole blood, taken in connection with sensitization to the hapten diphenylcyclopropenone (DPC). The source is a woman aged 45-65 years with alopecia areata. Some clones in this sample may be carry-over from other donors' samples.

In its sample, this clonotype was seen a few times. The CDR3 DNA follows: TGCGCCAGCACTCCGGGACAGGGGGCAATATCCGGGGAGCTGTTTTTT. It translates to CASTPGQGAISGELFF. The chain recombines TRBV4-3 with TRBJ2-2, with 12 nucleotides matching TRBD1. CDR3 length equals 16 residues. Unmatched junction bases numbered 9, after V lost 7 bases and J lost 6 bases. Germline V CDR1 and CDR2: LGHNA, YSLEER.

The chain uses TRBV3-1 and TRBJ1-2; unclear D gene. Germline CDR1 and CDR2: LGHDT and YNNKEL (reference sequence). The CDR3 loop spans 15 amino acids. The V gene lost 0 bases and the J gene lost 4 bases, with 12 bases spanning the gap. Written as DNA, the CDR3 is TGTGCCAGCAGCCAAGATGGATCAGTATTCTATGGCTACACCTTC. Translating it yields CASSQDGSVFYGYTF.

The chain combines TRBV11-3 with TRBJ2-3; 9 bases agree with TRBD2. CDR3 length: 14 residues. The germline gives CDR1 SGHNT, CDR2 YENEEA. The J segment lost 8 bases and the V segment lost 5 bases, leaving 8 bases of the junction unmatched. The CDR3 reads CASSPGGLAPTQYF. CDR3 nucleotide sequence: TGTGCCAGCAGCCCAGGCGGACTAGCGCCTACGCAGTATTTT.

In this sample, this clonotype turned up many times. The rearrangement joins TRBV7-9 to TRBJ2-3, with TRBD1 as a possible D gene (5 bases). Trimming stripped 3 bases from V and 2 bases from J, with 9 bases between. Looked up from germline, CDR1 is SEHNR and CDR2 is FQNEAQ (reference sequence). This CDR3 has 14 amino acids. CDR3 coding DNA: TGTGCCAGCAGCTTCTCCAGGGACACAGATACGCAGTATTTT. Translating gives CASSFSRDTDTQYF.

In its sample, this clonotype was seen many times. The J gene is TRBJ1-5, the V gene TRBV28, with D uncertain. Trimming removed 7 bases at V and 0 bases at J, with 16 bases between. The CDR3 consists of 16 residues. Germline CDR1 is MDHEN and CDR2 is SYDVKM. For the CDR3, the DNA is TGTGCCAGCACCCCCCGGACGGATTATAGCAATCAGCCCCAGCATTTT. This translates into CASTPRTDYSNQPQHF.

The chain employs TRBV7-9 and TRBJ2-3; 11 positions match TRBD2. The germline gives CDR1 SEHNR, CDR2 FQNEAQ (reference sequence). The CDR3 is made up of 19 amino acids. V shed 3 bases and J 1 base; nucleotides not matched to a gene: 12. The DNA for the CDR3 is TGTGCCAGCAGCTTCTTAGCGCGAATGACTAGCGGGGGCACAGATACGCAGTATTTT. It specifies CASSFLARMTSGGTDTQYF.

This clonotype has only a few counts. The V call is TRBV3-1, the J call TRBJ2-3; TRBD2 matches 8 bases. The CDR3 extends over 15 amino acids. After removal of 1 base from V and 4 bases from J, the junction contained 4 bases not matched to a gene. CDR1 and CDR2 from the germline V gene are LGHDT and YNNKEL (reference sequence). CDR3 region: CASSQGTSKADTQYF. In DNA form, the CDR3 reads TGTGCCAGCAGCCAAGGGACTAGCAAAGCAGATACGCAGTATTTT.

The chain uses TRBV7-6 and TRBJ2-1, with a weak D call TRBD2 (7 bases). Trimming took 5 bases from V and 9 from J, leaving 14 bases between them. This CDR3 has 13 amino acids. From germline, CDR1 is SGHVS and CDR2 FNYEAQ. The CDR3 is CASSRGAGGEQFF. CDR3 sequence (DNA): TGTGCCAGCAGCCGGGGGGCCGGTGGTGAGCAGTTCTTC. The whole variable domain, filled in from reference TRBV7-6 and TRBJ2-1, reads GAGVSQSPRYKVTKRGQDVALRCDPISGHVSLYWYRQALGQGPEFLTYFNYEAQQDKSGLPNDRFSAERPEGSISTLTIQRTEQRDSAMYRCASSRGAGGEQFFGPGTRLTVL.

This clonotype showed up many times. This chain links TRBV5-1 with TRBJ1-2; maybe TRBD1 (6 bases). V lost 3 bases to trimming and J lost 2 bases, with 11 bases between them. The CDR3 consists of 14 residues. Germline assignment: CDR1 SGHRS and CDR2 YFSETQ. CDR3 loop: CASSSDSVNYGYTF. DNA of the CDR3: TGCGCCAGCAGCTCGGACAGTGTAAACTATGGCTACACCTTC.

The chain is built from TRBV5-1 and TRBJ2-3; 10 bases map to TRBD1. CDR3 length equals 16 residues. The germline V gene encodes CDR1 SGHRS and CDR2 YFSETQ. V was clipped by 2 bases and J by 3 bases; unmatched bases: 6. CDR3 residues: CASSFRDRGFTDTQYF. The CDR3 coding sequence is TGCGCCAGCAGCTTCCGGGACAGGGGTTTTACAGATACGCAGTATTTT.

The chain carries TRBV20-1 and TRBJ2-3, with 9 bases lining up with TRBD2. CDR3 size: 17 residues. Per germline, CDR1 DFQATT and CDR2 SNEGSKA (reference sequence). After removal of 0 bases from V and 6 bases from J, the junction contained 13 bases not matched to a gene. In nucleotides, the CDR3 is TGCAGTGCTAGAGATAGGGCCATTAGCGGGAGAGGGGATACGCAGTATTTT. This sequence encodes CSARDRAISGRGDTQYF.

Ten or more counts support this clonotype. The chain employs TRBV6-2 or TRBV6-3 and TRBJ1-1; D gene uncertain. From germline, CDR1 is MNHEY and CDR2 SVGEGT. V gave up 9 bases and J gave up 0 bases, with 8 bases separating them. This CDR3 region has 12 residues. The chain's CDR3 is CASNTVNTEAFF. As DNA, the CDR3 is TGTGCCAGTAATACAGTGAACACTGAAGCTTTCTTT.

This clonotype was detected ten times or more. The rearrangement uses TRBV15 and TRBJ1-2; D is possibly TRBD1 (6 bases). Trimming shortened V by 0 bases and J by 8 bases, and 19 bases separated the two germline ends. The germline CDR1 and CDR2 sequences are LNHNV and YYDKDF (reference sequence). CDR3 size: 16 residues. The CDR3 reads CATSRDFASGDHGYTF. Written as DNA, the CDR3 is TGTGCCACCAGCAGAGATTTTGCCTCAGGGGACCACGGCTACACCTTC. Using reference TRBV15 and TRBJ1-2 for the parts outside the CDR3, the full variable domain is DAMVIQNPRYQVTQFGKPVTLSCSQTLNHNVMYWYQQKSSQAPKLLFHYYDKDFNNEADTPDNFQSRRPNTSFCFLDIRSPGLGDTAMYLCATSRDFASGDHGYTFGSGTRLTVV.

This clonotype showed up many times. The chain recombines TRBV29-1 with TRBJ2-3; D may correspond to TRBD1 or TRBD2 (5 bases each). This CDR3 spans 14 amino acids. Germline lookup yields CDR1 SQVTM and CDR2 ANQGSEA. V lost 2 bases and J lost 10, with 19 bases in between. DNA of the CDR3: TGCAGCGTTGAAAGGGGACGGCTGGGTGGTTCGCAGTATTTT. Its protein product is CSVERGRLGGSQYF.

The chain links TRBV12-3 or TRBV12-4 to TRBJ1-4; D possibly corresponds to TRBD1 (5 bases). CDR3 length: 15 amino acids. The ends were cut back, 1 base at V and 3 bases at J, with 9 bases in the middle. The CDR3 DNA reads as TGTGCCAGCAGTTTAGAGGGGTCGGCTAATGAAAAACTGTTTTTT. It is translated as CASSLEGSANEKLFF.

A single count supports this clonotype. This clone may be a read error of a much larger clone one base away. The chain employs TRBV3-1 and TRBJ1-2, with D possibly being TRBD1 (5 bases). The CDR3 length is 13 residues. CDR1 LGHDT and CDR2 YNNKEL come from the germline V gene (reference sequence). Trimming pared 5 bases from V and 4 bases from J, leaving 11 bases between. CDR3 DNA: TGTGCCAGCAGCATTACAGGTACCTATGGCTACACCTTC. As protein: CASSITGTYGYTF.

This clonotype was counted a few times. This sequence joins TRBV4-2 and TRBJ1-2; 7 nucleotides align to TRBD1. This CDR3 spans 13 amino acids. Germline V gene lookup returns CDR1 LGHNA and CDR2 YNFKEQ. With V trimmed by 6 bases and J by 7 bases, 8 bases remained unmatched. Here the CDR3 reads CASSTDRVRGYTF. The CDR3 bases are TGTGCCAGCAGTACAGACAGGGTTCGTGGCTACACCTTC.

The chain has TRBV14 and TRBJ2-7; D ambiguous. This CDR3 is 17 amino acids long. Per the germline V gene, CDR1 is SGHDN and CDR2 is FVKESK. V was clipped by 4 bases and J by 0 bases, with 19 bases between them. The CDR3: CASSPSILGRSSYEQYF. The DNA for the CDR3 is TGTGCCAGCAGCCCGAGCATTCTTGGCAGGTCCTCCTACGAGCAGTACTTC.

This clonotype has just a few counts. The J gene is TRBJ2-4, the V gene TRBV12-3 or TRBV12-4; 8 bases are a match to TRBD2. The CDR3 loop spans 14 amino acids. V gave up 8 bases and J gave up 8 bases; unmatched junction bases: 11. CDR3 sequence (DNA): TGTGCCAGCGTGGACCGGGGGGGCGGAGACATTCAGTACTTC. It codes for CASVDRGGGDIQYF.

A few counts support this clonotype. The J gene is TRBJ2-1, the V gene TRBV4-3; D is perhaps TRBD1 or TRBD2 (5 bases each). Deletions cut 0 bases from V and 2 bases from J, with 8 bases between. The length of the CDR3 is 15 residues. The germline CDR1 and CDR2 sequences are LGHNA and YSLEER. CDR3 nucleotides: TGCGCCAGCAGCCAAGATCGGGACCCCTACAATGAGCAGTTCTTC. Translating it yields CASSQDRDPYNEQFF.

A few counts support this clonotype. The chain joins TRBV12-3 or TRBV12-4 to TRBJ1-1; D is undetermined. Trimming removed 10 bases from V and 1 base from J, with 19 bases in between. This CDR3 has 15 residues. Here the CDR3 reads CATLWSGRQNTEAFF. CDR3 DNA sequence: TGTGCCACCCTCTGGTCGGGAAGACAGAACACTGAAGCTTTCTTT.

This clonotype showed up many times. The V call is TRBV5-8, the J call TRBJ1-4, with 7 bases identical to TRBD1. CDR3 size: 15 residues. CDR1 is SGHTS, CDR2 YDEGEE, per germline. V gave up 4 bases and J gave up 4 bases; unmatched junction bases: 7. CDR3 coding DNA: TGTGCCAGCAGCCCGGGACAGAGCTTTAATGAAAAACTGTTTTTT. This sequence encodes CASSPGQSFNEKLFF.

In this sample, this clonotype turned up many times. The chain has TRBV7-2 and TRBJ2-1; TRBD2 matches at 13 bases. V lost 11 bases, J lost 10 bases, and 5 bases stayed unmatched. Germline loops: CDR1 SGHTA, CDR2 FQGNSA. The CDR3 runs to 12 residues. CDR3 nucleotide sequence: TGTGCCGCGGGACTAGCGGGATCCGAGCAGTTCTTC. Protein sequence: CAAGLAGSEQFF. Full variable domain (missing parts from reference TRBV7-2 and TRBJ2-1): GAGVSQSPSNKVTEKGKDVELRCDPISGHTALYWYRQSLGQGLEFLIYFQGNSAPDKSGLPSDRFSAERTGGSVSTLTIQRTQQEDSAVYLCAAGLAGSEQFFGPGTRLTVL.

The V call is TRBV25-1, the J call TRBJ1-5; D may be TRBD1 (5 bases). V lost 7 bases and J lost 4, with 17 bases in between. Germline lookup yields CDR1 MGHDK and CDR2 SYGVNS. This CDR3 is 15 amino acids long. CDR3 in amino acids: CASKTGTEVNQPQHF. The CDR3 DNA sequence: TGTGCCAGCAAAACCGGGACGGAAGTAAATCAGCCCCAGCATTTT.